A selection of T cell receptor beta chains follows, all from one sample in a study of T cells after yellow fever vaccination. In TCRdb, the 5' RACE reads were re-called with MiXCR into one record per CDR3 protein. The data contain 280,000 or so distinct CDR3 sequences, around 9.3% of them singletons. This material consisted of CD4+ T cells sorted from PBMCs, taken 5 days after the yellow fever booster vaccination. The receptors originated from a man younger than 35 who received the YFV17D yellow fever vaccine. The CDR3 runs from the conserved cysteine through the conserved F or W. The order of the fields is CDR3 protein, CDR3 DNA, J gene, D gene, V gene, clone size. The D gene is left open where the match is weak. A clone size is listed for some rows: how often the clone was seen (once, few, many), or a class if it is expanded.

CDR3 protein: CASSQSDRTDTQYF; CDR3 DNA: TGCGCCAGCAGCCAATCAGACAGGACAGATACGCAGTATTTT; J gene: TRBJ2-3; D gene: NA; V gene: TRBV4-1; clone size: few
CDR3 protein: CSAREDRSGANVLTF; CDR3 DNA: TGCAGTGCTAGAGAGGACCGTTCTGGGGCCAACGTCCTGACTTTC; J gene: TRBJ2-6; D gene: NA; V gene: TRBV20-1; clone size: many
CDR3 protein: CASSYSGLSQETQYF; CDR3 DNA: TGTGCCAGCAGTTACTCGGGACTATCACAAGAGACCCAGTACTTC; J gene: TRBJ2-5; D gene: TRBD2; V gene: TRBV6-5; clone size: few
CDR3 protein: CASSLALAREADTQYF; CDR3 DNA: TGCGCCAGCAGCTTGGCCTTGGCCAGGGAGGCAGATACGCAGTATTTT; J gene: TRBJ2-3; D gene: NA; V gene: TRBV5-1; clone size: NA
CDR3 protein: CASSDTTTTNEKLFF; CDR3 DNA: TGTGCCAGCAGTGACACTACAACAACTAATGAAAAACTGTTTTTT; J gene: TRBJ1-4; D gene: NA; V gene: TRBV2; clone size: few
CDR3 protein: CASRTNRGGEGRNTGELFF; CDR3 DNA: TGTGCCAGCAGAACAAACAGGGGAGGTGAGGGTCGGAACACCGGGGAGCTGTTTTTT; J gene: TRBJ2-2; D gene: NA; V gene: TRBV6-2/TRBV6-3; clone size: few
CDR3 protein: CATSERDGELFF; CDR3 DNA: TGTGCCACCAGTGAACGGGACGGGGAGCTGTTTTTT; J gene: TRBJ2-2; D gene: NA; V gene: TRBV24-1; clone size: many
CDR3 protein: CASSPDPSSTDTQYF; CDR3 DNA: TGTGCCAGCTCACCGGACCCGTCTAGCACAGATACGCAGTATTTT; J gene: TRBJ2-3; D gene: NA; V gene: TRBV18; clone size: few
CDR3 protein: CASSNRAGPPVDF; CDR3 DNA: TGTGCCAGCAGCAACCGCGCGGGGCCCCCCGTGGACTTC; J gene: TRBJ2-5; D gene: NA; V gene: TRBV7-2; clone size: NA
CDR3 protein: CASSLEVFSGNTIYF; CDR3 DNA: TGTGCCAGCAGCTTAGAGGTCTTCTCTGGAAACACCATATATTTT; J gene: TRBJ1-3; D gene: NA; V gene: TRBV7-9; clone size: few
CDR3 protein: CASSSHATEPQHF; CDR3 DNA: TGTGCCAGCAGCTCTCACGCTACTGAGCCCCAGCATTTT; J gene: TRBJ1-5; D gene: NA; V gene: TRBV7-9; clone size: NA
CDR3 protein: CASSLGVRGSTDTQYF; CDR3 DNA: TGCGCCAGCAGCTTGGGGGTGCGGGGGAGCACAGATACGCAGTATTTT; J gene: TRBJ2-3; D gene: TRBD2; V gene: TRBV5-1; clone size: many
CDR3 protein: CARAKGDGYTF; CDR3 DNA: TGTGCCAGAGCCAAAGGGGATGGCTACACCTTC; J gene: TRBJ1-2; D gene: NA; V gene: TRBV7-2; clone size: few
CDR3 protein: CSARDWGVGGTEAFF; CDR3 DNA: TGCAGTGCTAGAGATTGGGGGGTTGGAGGCACTGAAGCTTTCTTT; J gene: TRBJ1-1; D gene: NA; V gene: TRBV20-1; clone size: NA
CDR3 protein: CAISALAGGQETQYF; CDR3 DNA: TGTGCCATCAGTGCGCTAGCGGGGGGGCAAGAGACCCAGTACTTC; J gene: TRBJ2-5; D gene: TRBD2; V gene: TRBV10-3; clone size: NA
CDR3 protein: CARHPPPGEFVTQYF; CDR3 DNA: TGTGCCAGACACCCACCTCCGGGGGAATTTGTGACCCAGTACTTC; J gene: TRBJ2-5; D gene: NA; V gene: TRBV6-2/TRBV6-3; clone size: NA
CDR3 protein: CASSGDRPSGANVLTF; CDR3 DNA: TGTGCCAGCAGCGGAGACAGGCCCTCTGGGGCCAACGTCCTGACTTTC; J gene: TRBJ2-6; D gene: NA; V gene: TRBV9; clone size: many
CDR3 protein: CSVFVGDTQYF; CDR3 DNA: TGCAGCGTTTTCGTGGGAGATACGCAGTATTTT; J gene: TRBJ2-3; D gene: NA; V gene: TRBV29-1; clone size: NA
CDR3 protein: CASSYRGRSQETQYF; CDR3 DNA: TGTGCCAGCAGTTATCGGGGGAGATCCCAAGAGACCCAGTACTTC; J gene: TRBJ2-5; D gene: NA; V gene: TRBV27; clone size: NA
CDR3 protein: CASSFSGANKKLFF; CDR3 DNA: TGTGCCAGCAGCTTTTCGGGGGCTAATAAAAAACTGTTTTTT; J gene: TRBJ1-4; D gene: NA; V gene: TRBV7-9; clone size: NA
CDR3 protein: CASSLVGTSGAKTQYF; CDR3 DNA: TGCGCCAGCAGCTTGGTTGGGACTAGCGGGGCTAAGACCCAGTACTTC; J gene: TRBJ2-5; D gene: TRBD2; V gene: TRBV5-1; clone size: few
CDR3 protein: CASSSFVRDRGFNEQFF; CDR3 DNA: TGTGCCAGCAGCTCATTCGTGCGGGACAGGGGATTTAATGAGCAGTTCTTC; J gene: TRBJ2-1; D gene: TRBD1; V gene: TRBV7-2; clone size: NA
CDR3 protein: CSASRSSGANVLTF; CDR3 DNA: TGCAGTGCTAGTAGATCCTCTGGGGCCAACGTCCTGACTTTC; J gene: TRBJ2-6; D gene: NA; V gene: TRBV20-1; clone size: many
CDR3 protein: CATSRDATGVYGYTF; CDR3 DNA: TGTGCCACCAGCAGAGATGCGACAGGGGTCTATGGCTACACCTTC; J gene: TRBJ1-2; D gene: TRBD1; V gene: TRBV15; clone size: NA
CDR3 protein: CASSTRLAGVLHNEQFF; CDR3 DNA: TGTGCCAGCAGTACGAGACTAGCGGGGGTGTTACACAATGAGCAGTTCTTC; J gene: TRBJ2-1; D gene: TRBD2; V gene: TRBV27; clone size: NA
CDR3 protein: CASQEHGYTF; CDR3 DNA: TGTGCCAGTCAAGAGCATGGCTACACCTTC; J gene: TRBJ1-2; D gene: NA; V gene: TRBV7-9; clone size: NA
CDR3 protein: CASSTGTTPYYGYTF; CDR3 DNA: TGTGCCAGCAGTACAGGGACTACGCCCTACTATGGCTACACCTTC; J gene: TRBJ1-2; D gene: NA; V gene: TRBV6-1; clone size: NA
CDR3 protein: CSARALAGGFSGANVLTF; CDR3 DNA: TGCAGTGCTAGAGCCCTAGCGGGGGGTTTCTCTGGGGCCAACGTCCTGACTTTC; J gene: TRBJ2-6; D gene: TRBD2; V gene: TRBV20-1; clone size: few
CDR3 protein: CASSPSGRGIYYEQYF; CDR3 DNA: TGTGCCAGCAGTCCTTCGGGCAGGGGTATATACTACGAGCAGTACTTC; J gene: TRBJ2-7; D gene: NA; V gene: TRBV12-3/TRBV12-4; clone size: few
CDR3 protein: CASSPRTSVNEQFF; CDR3 DNA: TGTGCCAGCAGCCCCCGGACTAGCGTCAATGAGCAGTTCTTC; J gene: TRBJ2-1; D gene: TRBD2; V gene: TRBV3-1; clone size: many
CDR3 protein: CSAGGRLGTDTQYF; CDR3 DNA: TGCAGTGCCGGGGGAAGGTTGGGGACAGATACGCAGTATTTT; J gene: TRBJ2-3; D gene: NA; V gene: TRBV20-1; clone size: once
CDR3 protein: CASSQDLAYGYTF; CDR3 DNA: TGTGCCAGCAGCCAAGACTTGGCCTATGGCTACACCTTC; J gene: TRBJ1-2; D gene: NA; V gene: TRBV4-2; clone size: many
CDR3 protein: CASSQSGTQNTEAFF; CDR3 DNA: TGCGCCAGCAGCCAGAGCGGGACACAAAACACTGAAGCTTTCTTT; J gene: TRBJ1-1; D gene: NA; V gene: TRBV4-3; clone size: NA
CDR3 protein: CSAAAGGPDTQYF; CDR3 DNA: TGCAGTGCCGCAGCGGGGGGGCCCGATACGCAGTATTTT; J gene: TRBJ2-3; D gene: TRBD2; V gene: TRBV20-1; clone size: few
CDR3 protein: CAKTSGGISYNEQFF; CDR3 DNA: TGTGCCAAGACTAGCGGGGGTATCTCCTACAATGAGCAGTTCTTC; J gene: TRBJ2-1; D gene: TRBD2; V gene: TRBV6-2/TRBV6-3; clone size: many
CDR3 protein: CASSPSGQLAKNIQYF; CDR3 DNA: TGTGCCAGCAGCCCGAGTGGACAGCTAGCCAAAAACATTCAGTACTTC; J gene: TRBJ2-4; D gene: NA; V gene: TRBV9; clone size: NA
CDR3 protein: CASSFGRESDTQYF; CDR3 DNA: TGTGCCAGCAGCTTCGGACGGGAATCAGATACGCAGTATTTT; J gene: TRBJ2-3; D gene: NA; V gene: TRBV7-2; clone size: NA